A selection of T cell receptor beta chains follows, all from one sample in a study of lymphopenia after photon versus proton radiotherapy. Data came from immunoSEQ multiplex PCR; TCRdb stores just in-frame clones and leaves some out. This sample yields 65,000 or so clones, of which 87% are seen a single time; about 13% belongs to the top ten. The source was peripheral blood, collected from a patient treated with proton-based radiotherapy. These receptors came from an older man with esophageal cancer. Both conserved end residues are part of each CDR3. The D gene is left open where the match is weak. The listing skips clone size in some rows; elsewhere it reads once, few, many or a size class.

CSVPDSRLATQYF	TGCAGCGTCCCGGACAGTAGGTTAGCTACGCAGTATTTT	TRBJ2-3	TRBV29-1	NA	NA
CASTSGFGYTF	TGTGCCAGCACCTCAGGGTTTGGCTACACCTTC	TRBJ1-2	TRBV5-6	NA	NA
CASSGRILTGELFF	TGTGCCAGCAGCGGGCGTATTTTAACCGGGGAGCTGTTTTTT	TRBJ2-2	TRBV5-5	NA	NA
CASRGARNQPQHF	TGTGCCAGCCGGGGGGCTCGGAATCAGCCCCAGCATTTT	TRBJ1-5	TRBV6-6	NA	NA
CASSRGLAGHNEQFF	TGTGCCAGCAGCCGCGGGCTAGCGGGACACAATGAGCAGTTCTTC	TRBJ2-1	TRBV14	NA	TRBD2
CASSTGVGYTF	TGTGCCAGCAGTACAGGGGTCGGCTACACCTTC	TRBJ1-2	TRBV7-2	few	TRBD1
CASSKGQIASTEAFF	TGTGCCAGCAGCAAGGGACAAATCGCTAGCACTGAAGCTTTCTTT	TRBJ1-1	TRBV5-4	NA	NA
CASSQGQGAWNEQFF	TGCGCCAGCAGCCAAGGGCAGGGGGCATGGAATGAGCAGTTCTTC	TRBJ2-1	TRBV4-1	few	TRBD1
CASSQGPGTTSTDTQYF	TGCGCCAGCAGCCAAGGTCCCGGGACAACCAGCACAGATACGCAGTATTTT	TRBJ2-3	TRBV4-1	NA	NA
CAWAMLGQGGYTF	TGTGCCTGGGCCATGCTCGGACAGGGCGGCTACACCTTC	TRBJ1-2	TRBV30	NA	TRBD1
CASSLGVQETQYF	TGTGCCAGCAGCTTAGGGGTTCAAGAGACCCAGTACTTC	TRBJ2-5	TRBV7-2	NA	NA
CASGQGRYEQFF	TGTGCCAGCGGACAGGGTCGGTATGAGCAGTTCTTC	TRBJ2-1	TRBV11-1	NA	TRBD1
CASIRGGGYTF	TGTGCCAGCATCCGCGGGGGTGGCTACACCTTC	TRBJ1-2	TRBV5-5	NA	NA
CASSLNRGNTEAFF	TGTGCCAGCAGCTTAAACAGGGGCAACACTGAAGCTTTCTTT	TRBJ1-1	TRBV13	NA	TRBD1
CAWSVGVSQPQHF	TGTGCCTGGAGTGTGGGGGTGAGTCAGCCCCAGCATTTT	TRBJ1-5	TRBV30	NA	NA
CASSLVGGALGNTQYF	TGTGCCAGCAGCTTAGTGGGGGGGGCGCTGGGAAATACGCAGTATTTT	TRBJ2-3	TRBV11-2	NA	NA
CASTGAYNEQFF	TGTGCCAGCACGGGGGCCTACAATGAGCAGTTCTTC	TRBJ2-1	TRBV27	once	NA
CASSYSSATNEKLFF	TGTGCCAGCAGTTACTCTAGCGCAACTAATGAAAAACTGTTTTTT	TRBJ1-4	TRBV6-5	NA	NA
CASSLSGVGNSPLHF	TGTGCCAGCAGCCTGAGCGGGGTGGGTAATTCACCCCTCCACTTT	TRBJ1-6	TRBV14	few	NA
CASSLAGWTGGEKLFF	TGTGCCAGCAGCTTGGCAGGCTGGACGGGTGGGGAAAAACTGTTTTTT	TRBJ1-4	TRBV5-4	NA	NA
CASSPGRNIYNEQFF	TGTGCCAGCAGCCCGGGACGGAATATCTACAATGAGCAGTTCTTC	TRBJ2-1	TRBV7-2	NA	NA
CASRVGDNSGNTIYF	TGTGCCAGCAGAGTGGGTGACAACTCTGGAAACACCATATATTTT	TRBJ1-3	TRBV2	NA	NA
CASTAPRTEAFF	TGTGCCAGTACCGCCCCGAGGACTGAAGCTTTCTTT	TRBJ1-1	TRBV19	NA	NA
CASSFDRGSGNTIYF	TGTGCCAGCAGCTTCGACAGGGGCTCTGGAAACACCATATATTTT	TRBJ1-3	TRBV5-4	NA	TRBD1
CASSPPGTGNSPLHF	TGCGCCAGCAGCCCCCCCGGGACAGGGAATTCACCCCTCCACTTT	TRBJ1-6	TRBV4-1	NA	TRBD1
CASSRDRSFSDQPQHF	TGTGCCAGCTCACGCGACAGATCTTTCAGCGATCAGCCCCAGCATTTT	TRBJ1-5	TRBV18	NA	NA
CASSFTGNTDTQYF	TGTGCCAGCAGCTTTACTGGAAACACAGATACGCAGTATTTT	TRBJ2-3	TRBV11-3	NA	NA
CASSLARLAGLGYTDTQYF	TGCGCCAGCAGCCTTGCCAGACTAGCGGGACTAGGTTACACAGATACGCAGTATTTT	TRBJ2-3	TRBV5-1	once	TRBD2
CASSLEGSGRSYEQYF	TGTGCCAGCAGCTTGGAAGGGTCGGGGAGATCCTACGAGCAGTACTTC	TRBJ2-7	TRBV5-4	NA	NA
CASSYNSARTDTQYF	TGTGCCAGCAGTTACAACAGCGCGCGCACAGATACGCAGTATTTT	TRBJ2-3	TRBV6-5	NA	NA
CASSGYYEQYF	TGTGCCAGCAGCGGATACTACGAGCAGTACTTC	TRBJ2-7	TRBV9	NA	NA
CASSLALAGVNTEAFF	TGTGCCAGCAGCTTAGCGCTGGCAGGGGTCAACACTGAAGCTTTCTTT	TRBJ1-1	TRBV7-9	NA	NA
CASRLTGSGNTIYF	TGTGCCAGCAGGCTGACAGGATCTGGAAACACCATATATTTT	TRBJ1-3	TRBV6-5	NA	NA
CASSFELAGGSETQYF	TGCGCCAGCAGCTTCGAACTAGCGGGGGGAAGCGAGACCCAGTACTTC	TRBJ2-5	TRBV5-1	NA	TRBD2
CATSRDRDTPAGYTF	TGTGCCACCAGCAGAGATCGGGATACCCCAGCCGGCTACACCTTC	TRBJ1-2	TRBV15	NA	NA
CASSLRAVFYNEQFF	TGTGCCAGCAGTTTAAGGGCGGTTTTCTACAATGAGCAGTTCTTC	TRBJ2-1	TRBV27	NA	NA
CASSRDRVNTEAFF	TGTGCCAGTAGTCGGGACAGGGTAAACACTGAAGCTTTCTTT	TRBJ1-1	TRBV19	once	TRBD1